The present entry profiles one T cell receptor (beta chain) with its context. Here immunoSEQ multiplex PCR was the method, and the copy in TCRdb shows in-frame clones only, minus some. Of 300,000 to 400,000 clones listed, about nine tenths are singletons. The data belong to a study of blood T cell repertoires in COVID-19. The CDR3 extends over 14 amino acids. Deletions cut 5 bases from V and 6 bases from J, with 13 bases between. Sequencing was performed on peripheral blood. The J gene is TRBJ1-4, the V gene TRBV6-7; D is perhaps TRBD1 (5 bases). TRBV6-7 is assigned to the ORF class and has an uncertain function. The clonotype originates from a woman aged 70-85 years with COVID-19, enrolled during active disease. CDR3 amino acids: CASSLDSHYEKLFF. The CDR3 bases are TGTGCCAGCAGTCTCGACAGCCACTATGAAAAACTGTTTTTT.